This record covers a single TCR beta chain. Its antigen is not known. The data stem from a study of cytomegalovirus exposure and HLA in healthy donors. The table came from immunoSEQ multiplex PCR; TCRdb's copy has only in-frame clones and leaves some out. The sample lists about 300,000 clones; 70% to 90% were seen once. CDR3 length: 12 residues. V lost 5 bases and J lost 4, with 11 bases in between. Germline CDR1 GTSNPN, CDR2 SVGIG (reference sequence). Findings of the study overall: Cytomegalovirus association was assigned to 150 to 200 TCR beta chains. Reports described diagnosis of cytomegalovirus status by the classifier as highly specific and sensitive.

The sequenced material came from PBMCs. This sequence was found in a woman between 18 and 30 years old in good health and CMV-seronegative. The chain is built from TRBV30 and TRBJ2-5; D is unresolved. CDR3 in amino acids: CAWSLDGETQYF. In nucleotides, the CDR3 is TGTGCCTGGTCCTTAGATGGAGAGACCCAGTACTTC.